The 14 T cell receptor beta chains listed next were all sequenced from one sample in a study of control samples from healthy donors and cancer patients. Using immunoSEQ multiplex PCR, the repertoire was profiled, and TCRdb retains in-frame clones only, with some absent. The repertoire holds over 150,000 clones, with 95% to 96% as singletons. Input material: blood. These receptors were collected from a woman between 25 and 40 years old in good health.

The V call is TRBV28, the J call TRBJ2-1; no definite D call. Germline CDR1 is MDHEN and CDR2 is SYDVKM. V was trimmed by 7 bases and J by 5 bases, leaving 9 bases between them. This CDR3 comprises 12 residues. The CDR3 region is CASISWDNEQFF. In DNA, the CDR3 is TGTGCCAGCATCTCATGGGACAATGAGCAGTTCTTC. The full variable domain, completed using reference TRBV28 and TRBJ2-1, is DVKVTQSSRYLVKRTGEKVFLECVQDMDHENMFWYRQDPGLGLRLIYFSYDVKMKEKGDIPEGYSVSREKKERFSLILESASTNQTSMYLCASISWDNEQFFGPGTRLTVL.

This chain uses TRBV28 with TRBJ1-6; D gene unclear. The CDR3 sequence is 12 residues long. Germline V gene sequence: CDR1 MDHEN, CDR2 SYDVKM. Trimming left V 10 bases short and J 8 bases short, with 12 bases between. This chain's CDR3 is CATGPRDSPLHF. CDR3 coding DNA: TGTGCCACCGGGCCAAGGGATTCACCCCTCCACTTT.

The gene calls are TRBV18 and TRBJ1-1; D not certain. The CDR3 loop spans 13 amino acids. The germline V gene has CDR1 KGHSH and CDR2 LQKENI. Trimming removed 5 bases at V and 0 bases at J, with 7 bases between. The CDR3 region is CASSVEMNTEAFF. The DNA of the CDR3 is TGTGCCAGCTCAGTTGAGATGAACACTGAAGCTTTCTTT.

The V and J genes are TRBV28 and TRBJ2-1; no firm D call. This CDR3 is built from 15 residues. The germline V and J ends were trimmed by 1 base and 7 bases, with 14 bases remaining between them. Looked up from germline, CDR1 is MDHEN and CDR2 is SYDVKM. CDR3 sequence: CASSLLSSAVNEQFF. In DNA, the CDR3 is TGTGCCAGCAGTTTATTGTCATCGGCAGTAAATGAGCAGTTCTTC.

The CDR3 DNA follows: TGCGCCAGCAGCCAATCCTCGGGGGGCTACGAGCAGTACTTC. As protein: CASSQSSGGYEQYF. The V gene is TRBV4-1, the J gene TRBJ2-7; 7 nucleotides align to TRBD2. The junction had 4 bases not matched to a gene; V was cut back by 2 bases and J by 3 bases. CDR1 and CDR2 from the germline V gene are MGHRA and YSYEKL. CDR3 length: 14 residues.

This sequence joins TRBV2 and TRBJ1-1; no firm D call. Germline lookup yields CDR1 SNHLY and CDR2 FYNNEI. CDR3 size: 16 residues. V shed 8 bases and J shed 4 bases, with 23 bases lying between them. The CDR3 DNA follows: TGTGCCAGCTCGCCCAATGTTGGGGAGTGGGCCACTGAAGCTTTCTTT. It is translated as CASSPNVGEWATEAFF.

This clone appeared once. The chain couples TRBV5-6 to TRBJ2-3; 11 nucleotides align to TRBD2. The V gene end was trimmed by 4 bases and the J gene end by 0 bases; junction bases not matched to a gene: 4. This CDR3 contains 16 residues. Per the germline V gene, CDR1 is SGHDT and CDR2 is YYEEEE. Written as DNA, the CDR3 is TGTGCCAGCAGCACGCTAGCGGGGGGTAGCACAGATACGCAGTATTTT. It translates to CASSTLAGGSTDTQYF. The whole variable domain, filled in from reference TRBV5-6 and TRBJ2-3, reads DAGVTQSPTHLIKTRGQQVTLRCSPKSGHDTVSWYQQALGQGPQFIFQYYEEEERQRGNFPDRFSGHQFPNYSSELNVNALLLGDSALYLCASSTLAGGSTDTQYFGPGTRLTVL.

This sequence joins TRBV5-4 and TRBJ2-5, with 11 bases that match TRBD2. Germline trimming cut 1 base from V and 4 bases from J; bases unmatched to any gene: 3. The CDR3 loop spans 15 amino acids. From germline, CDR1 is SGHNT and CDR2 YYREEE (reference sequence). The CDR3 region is CASSLTSGGGETQYF. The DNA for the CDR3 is TGTGCCAGCAGCTTGACTAGCGGGGGCGGAGAGACCCAGTACTTC.

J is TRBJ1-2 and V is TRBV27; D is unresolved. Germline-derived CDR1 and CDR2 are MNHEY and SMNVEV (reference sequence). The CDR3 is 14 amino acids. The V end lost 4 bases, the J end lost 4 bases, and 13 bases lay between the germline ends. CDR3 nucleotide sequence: TGTGCCAGCAGTTCGGCTGACCTAGCCTATGGCTACACCTTC. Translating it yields CASSSADLAYGYTF.

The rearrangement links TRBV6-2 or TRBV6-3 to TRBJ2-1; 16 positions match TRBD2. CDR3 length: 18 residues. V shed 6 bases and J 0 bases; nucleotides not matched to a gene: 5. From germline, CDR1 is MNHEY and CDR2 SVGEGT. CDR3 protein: CASSQGLAGGPSYNEQFF. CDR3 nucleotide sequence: TGTGCCAGCAGCCAGGGACTAGCGGGGGGGCCCTCCTACAATGAGCAGTTCTTC.

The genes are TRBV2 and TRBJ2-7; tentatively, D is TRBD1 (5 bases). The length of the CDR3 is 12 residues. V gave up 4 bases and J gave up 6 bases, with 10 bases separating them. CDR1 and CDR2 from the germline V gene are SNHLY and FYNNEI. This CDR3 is CASSGQSIEQYF. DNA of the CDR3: TGTGCCAGCAGTGGACAGTCCATCGAGCAGTACTTC.

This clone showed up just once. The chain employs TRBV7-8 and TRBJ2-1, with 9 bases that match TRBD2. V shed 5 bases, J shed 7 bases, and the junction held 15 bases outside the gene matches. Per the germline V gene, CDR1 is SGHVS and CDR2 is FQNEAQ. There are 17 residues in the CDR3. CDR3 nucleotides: TGTGCCAGCAGCAGATCCGGGAGACCAGCGGGGGGTAATGAGCAGTTCTTC. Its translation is CASSRSGRPAGGNEQFF.

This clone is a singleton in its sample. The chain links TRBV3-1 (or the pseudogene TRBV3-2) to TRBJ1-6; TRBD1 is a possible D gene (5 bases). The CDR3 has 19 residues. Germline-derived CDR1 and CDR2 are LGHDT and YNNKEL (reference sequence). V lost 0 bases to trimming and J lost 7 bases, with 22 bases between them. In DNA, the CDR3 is TGTGCCAGCAGCCAAGATCTCGGGGGATTCGGGGCTATGAATTCACCCCTCCACTTT. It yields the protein CASSQDLGGFGAMNSPLHF.

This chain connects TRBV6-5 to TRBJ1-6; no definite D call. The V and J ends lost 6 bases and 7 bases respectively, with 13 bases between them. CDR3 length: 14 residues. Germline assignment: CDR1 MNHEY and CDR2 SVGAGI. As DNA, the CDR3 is TGTGCCAGCAGGTTTTCTGGAGGGAATTCACCCCTCCACTTT. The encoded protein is CASRFSGGNSPLHF.